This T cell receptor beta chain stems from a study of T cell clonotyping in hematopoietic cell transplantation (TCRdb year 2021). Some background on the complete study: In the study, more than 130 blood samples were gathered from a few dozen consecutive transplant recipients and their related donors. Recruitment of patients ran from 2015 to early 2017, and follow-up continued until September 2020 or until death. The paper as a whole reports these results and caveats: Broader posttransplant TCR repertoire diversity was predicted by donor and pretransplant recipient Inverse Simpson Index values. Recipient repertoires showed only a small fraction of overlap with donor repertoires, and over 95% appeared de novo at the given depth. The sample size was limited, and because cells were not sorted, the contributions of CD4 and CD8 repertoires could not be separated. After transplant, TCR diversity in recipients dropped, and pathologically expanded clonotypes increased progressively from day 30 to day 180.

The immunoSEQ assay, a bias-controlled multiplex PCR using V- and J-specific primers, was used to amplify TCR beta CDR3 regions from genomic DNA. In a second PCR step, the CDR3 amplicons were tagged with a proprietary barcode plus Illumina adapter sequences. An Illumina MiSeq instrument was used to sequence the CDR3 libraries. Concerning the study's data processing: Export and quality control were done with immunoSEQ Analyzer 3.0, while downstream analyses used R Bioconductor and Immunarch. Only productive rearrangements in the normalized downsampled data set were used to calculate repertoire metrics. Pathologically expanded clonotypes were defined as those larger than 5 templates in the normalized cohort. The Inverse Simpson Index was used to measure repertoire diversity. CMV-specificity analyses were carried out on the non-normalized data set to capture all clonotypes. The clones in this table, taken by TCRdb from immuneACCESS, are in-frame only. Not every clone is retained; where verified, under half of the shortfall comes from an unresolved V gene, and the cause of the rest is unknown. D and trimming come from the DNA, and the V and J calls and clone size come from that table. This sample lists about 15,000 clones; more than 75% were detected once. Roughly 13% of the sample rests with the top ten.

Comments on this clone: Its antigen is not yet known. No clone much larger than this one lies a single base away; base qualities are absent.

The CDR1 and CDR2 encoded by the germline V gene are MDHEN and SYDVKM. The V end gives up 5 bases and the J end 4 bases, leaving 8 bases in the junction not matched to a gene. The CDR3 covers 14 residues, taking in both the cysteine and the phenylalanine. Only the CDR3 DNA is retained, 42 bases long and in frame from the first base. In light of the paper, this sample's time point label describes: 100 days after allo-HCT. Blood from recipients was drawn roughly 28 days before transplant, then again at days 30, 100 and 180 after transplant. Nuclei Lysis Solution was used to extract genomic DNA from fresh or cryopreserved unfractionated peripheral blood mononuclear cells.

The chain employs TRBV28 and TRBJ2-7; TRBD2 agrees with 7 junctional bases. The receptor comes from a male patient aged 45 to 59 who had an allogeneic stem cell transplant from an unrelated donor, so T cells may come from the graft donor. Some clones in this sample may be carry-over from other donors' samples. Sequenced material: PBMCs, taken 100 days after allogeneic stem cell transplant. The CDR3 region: CASSTQAGRYEQYF. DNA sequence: TGTGCCAGCAGTACCCAGGCCGGGAGGTACGAGCAGTACTTC.